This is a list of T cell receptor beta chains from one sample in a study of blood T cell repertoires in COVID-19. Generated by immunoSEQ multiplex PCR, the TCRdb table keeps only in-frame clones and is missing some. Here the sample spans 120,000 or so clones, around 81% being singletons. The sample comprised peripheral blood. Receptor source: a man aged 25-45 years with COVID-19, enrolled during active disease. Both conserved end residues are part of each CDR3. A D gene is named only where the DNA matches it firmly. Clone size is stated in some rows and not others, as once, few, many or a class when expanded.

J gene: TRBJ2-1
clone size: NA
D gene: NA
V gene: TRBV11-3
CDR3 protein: CASSLAEAGNEQFF
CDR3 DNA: TGTGCCAGCAGCTTAGCGGAGGCGGGCAATGAGCAGTTCTTC

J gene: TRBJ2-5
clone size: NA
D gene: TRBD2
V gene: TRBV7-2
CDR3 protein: CASSSASSGGQETQYF
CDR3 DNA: TGTGCCAGCAGCTCTGCCTCTAGCGGGGGGCAAGAGACCCAGTACTTC

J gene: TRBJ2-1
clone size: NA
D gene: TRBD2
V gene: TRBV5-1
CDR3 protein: CASSSAGGYNEQFF
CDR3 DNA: TGCGCCAGCAGCTCCGCGGGAGGCTACAATGAGCAGTTCTTC

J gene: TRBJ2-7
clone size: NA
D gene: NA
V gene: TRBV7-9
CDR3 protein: CASSPYSLGAEQYF
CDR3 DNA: TGTGCCAGCAGTCCTTATAGCCTGGGGGCCGAGCAGTACTTC

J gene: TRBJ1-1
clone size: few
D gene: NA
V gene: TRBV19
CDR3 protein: CASSTHSGAEAFF
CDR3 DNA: TGTGCCAGTAGTACTCATTCCGGAGCTGAAGCTTTCTTT

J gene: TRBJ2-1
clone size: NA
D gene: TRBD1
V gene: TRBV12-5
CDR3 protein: CASGLVFATGGAYNEQFF
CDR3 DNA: TGTGCTAGTGGTTTGGTTTTCGCGACAGGGGGGGCCTACAATGAGCAGTTCTTC

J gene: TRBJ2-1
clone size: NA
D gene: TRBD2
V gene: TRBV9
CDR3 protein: CASSVAQRDDDEQFF
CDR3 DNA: TGTGCCAGCAGCGTAGCGCAGCGGGATGATGATGAGCAGTTCTTC

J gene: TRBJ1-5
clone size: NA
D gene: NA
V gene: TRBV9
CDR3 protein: CASSVGGGHWPQHF
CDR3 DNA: TGTGCCAGCAGCGTTGGCGGCGGACATTGGCCCCAGCATTTT

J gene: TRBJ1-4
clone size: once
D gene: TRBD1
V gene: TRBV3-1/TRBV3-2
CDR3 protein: CASSRPGQGFEKLFF
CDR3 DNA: TGTGCCAGCAGCCGCCCGGGACAGGGGTTTGAAAAACTGTTTTTT

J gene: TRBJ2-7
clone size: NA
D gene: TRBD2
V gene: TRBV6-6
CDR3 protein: CASSRSLILAGGEQYF
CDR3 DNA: TGTGCCAGCAGTAGAAGCCTAATACTAGCGGGAGGTGAGCAGTACTTC

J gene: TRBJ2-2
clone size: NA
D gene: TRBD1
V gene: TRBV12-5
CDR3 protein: CASGVGQGSTGELFF
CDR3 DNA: TGTGCTAGTGGTGTAGGACAGGGAAGCACCGGGGAGCTGTTTTTT

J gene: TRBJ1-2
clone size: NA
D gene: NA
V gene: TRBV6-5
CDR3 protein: CASSYSYNWNYGYTF
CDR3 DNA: TGTGCCAGCAGTTACTCCTATAATTGGAACTATGGCTACACCTTC

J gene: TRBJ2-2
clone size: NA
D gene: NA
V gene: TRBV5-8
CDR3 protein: CASSGWGLGSGGELFF
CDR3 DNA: TGTGCCAGCAGCGGATGGGGCTTAGGGTCAGGCGGGGAGCTGTTTTTT